The rows below give T cell receptor beta chains drawn from one sample of a study of cytomegalovirus exposure and HLA in healthy donors. The data were produced by immunoSEQ multiplex PCR, yet TCRdb's version contains in-frame clones alone and is incomplete. The sample includes 130,000 or so clones, around four fifths of them seen just once. Sequenced material: PBMCs. These receptors all stem from a male donor in good health and CMV-seronegative. CDR3s leave out the opening cysteine and the closing phenylalanine or tryptophan. A D gene is named only where the DNA matches it firmly.

d_call,v_call,j_call,cdr3_length,cdr3_aa
TRBD1,TRBV10-3,TRBJ2-3,17,AISGPFRDRKNPTDTQY
TRBD1,TRBV28,TRBJ2-7,13,ASSPRTGGEYEQY
TRBD2,TRBV2,TRBJ2-3,14,ASRGLAGGFTDTQY
TRBD1,TRBV19,TRBJ2-7,11,ASSKRTGWEQY
.,TRBV29-1,TRBJ2-2,9,SVVNTGELF
.,TRBV5-4,TRBJ1-2,14,ASTPGPTGLNYGYT
TRBD1,TRBV28,TRBJ1-6,14,ASRKTGVISNSPLH
TRBD2,TRBV7-9,TRBJ2-3,15,ASSSSFGLASTDTQY
TRBD2,TRBV7-2,TRBJ2-3,12,ASSLGLAGDTQY
.,TRBV5-1,TRBJ2-1,13,ASRGTLSSYNEQF
TRBD1,TRBV6-1,TRBJ1-1,13,ASRASTGKNTEAF
TRBD1,TRBV6-5,TRBJ1-5,13,ASSSDRGSNQPQH
.,TRBV5-6,TRBJ1-4,13,ASSAKTGYNEKLF
.,TRBV5-1,TRBJ2-7,13,ASSSKGPSSGEQY
TRBD1,TRBV5-4,TRBJ2-4,10,ATTGDLNIQY
.,TRBV6-6,TRBJ2-5,14,ASSYEGVRRSETQY
.,TRBV29-1,TRBJ2-3,10,SVEGGTDTQY
TRBD1,TRBV28,TRBJ1-5,12,ASSLSGGFQPQH
.,TRBV29-1,TRBJ2-2,12,SGQGVTNTGELF
.,TRBV6-5,TRBJ1-4,12,ASSFRDTNEKLF
TRBD1,TRBV2,TRBJ2-7,13,ASSLETGWIYEQY
.,TRBV4-2,TRBJ1-2,15,ASSQDTNIRQDYGYT
.,TRBV6-1,TRBJ2-1,9,ASSLYNEQF
TRBD1,TRBV2,TRBJ1-5,14,ASSLSGGASNQPQH
TRBD2,TRBV6-5,TRBJ2-7,13,ASSYGGSGAYEQY
TRBD1,TRBV6-1,TRBJ2-1,12,ASSTFQGADEQF
TRBD2,TRBV5-4,TRBJ2-1,13,ASSFGLAGVLEQF
.,TRBV30,TRBJ1-4,13,AWSASPGYNEKLF
TRBD1,TRBV9,TRBJ1-6,13,ASSAGQGGNSPLH
TRBD2,TRBV2,TRBJ2-7,13,ASRGLAGRFYEQY
TRBD1,TRBV27,TRBJ2-4,15,ASSSTPDRATKNIQY
.,TRBV28,TRBJ2-3,14,ASSPTTGLGGDTQY
.,TRBV9,.,13,ASSHGNRSTYEQY
.,TRBV29-1,TRBJ2-1,13,SAEGGVPSYNEQF
TRBD2,TRBV5-4,TRBJ2-1,15,ASSLEISGRTYNEQF
TRBD1,TRBV29-1,TRBJ2-1,11,SVGQGVSDEQF
TRBD1,TRBV27,TRBJ1-2,15,ASSPRTGLGYSKGYT
TRBD1,TRBV19,TRBJ2-7,14,ASSRRGQGNIYEQY
TRBD1,TRBV6-6,TRBJ1-1,14,ASSYPDRLMNTEAF
.,TRBV28,TRBJ1-3,14,ASSLKWGHSGNTIY
TRBD1,TRBV6-5,TRBJ1-3,14,ASSFTGTAFGNTIY
.,TRBV28,TRBJ1-1,12,ASSVRGGGSEAF
TRBD2,TRBV9,TRBJ2-1,15,ASSPCSSGCSYNEQF
TRBD1,TRBV11-1,TRBJ1-6,15,ASSKDRGLSGSSPLH
TRBD2,TRBV7-2,TRBJ2-5,13,ASSYRVAGEETQY